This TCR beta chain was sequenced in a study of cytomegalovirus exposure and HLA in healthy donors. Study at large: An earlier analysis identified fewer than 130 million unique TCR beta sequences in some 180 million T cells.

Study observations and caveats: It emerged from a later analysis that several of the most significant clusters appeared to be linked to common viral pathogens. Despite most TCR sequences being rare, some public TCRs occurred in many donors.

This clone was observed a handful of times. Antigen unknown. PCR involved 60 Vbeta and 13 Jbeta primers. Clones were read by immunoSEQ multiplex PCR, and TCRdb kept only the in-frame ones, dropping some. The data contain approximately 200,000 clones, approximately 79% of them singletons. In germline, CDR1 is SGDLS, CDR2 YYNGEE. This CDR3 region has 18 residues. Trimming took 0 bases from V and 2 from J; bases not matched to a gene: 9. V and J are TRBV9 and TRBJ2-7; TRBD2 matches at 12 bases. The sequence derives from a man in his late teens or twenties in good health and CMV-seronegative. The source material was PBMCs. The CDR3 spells CASSVGLAGDISAYEQYF. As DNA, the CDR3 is TGTGCCAGCAGCGTAGGACTAGCGGGAGACATTTCCGCCTACGAGCAGTACTTC.